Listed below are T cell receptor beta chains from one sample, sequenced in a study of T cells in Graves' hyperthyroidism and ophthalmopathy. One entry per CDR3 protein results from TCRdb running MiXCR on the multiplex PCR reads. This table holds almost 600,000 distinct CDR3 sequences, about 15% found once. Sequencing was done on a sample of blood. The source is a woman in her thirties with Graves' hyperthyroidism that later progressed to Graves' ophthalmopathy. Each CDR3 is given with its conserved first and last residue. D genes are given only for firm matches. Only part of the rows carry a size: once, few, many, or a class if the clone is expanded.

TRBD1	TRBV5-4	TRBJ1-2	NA	CASRGQEGDGYTF	TGTGCCAGCAGGGGACAGGAAGGAGATGGCTACACCTTC
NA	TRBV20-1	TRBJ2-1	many	CSARDVRGATNEQFF	TGCAGTGCTAGAGATGTCAGGGGGGCGACCAATGAGCAGTTCTTC
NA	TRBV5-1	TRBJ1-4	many	CASSLDRSATNEKLFF	TGCGCCAGCAGCTTGGACAGGTCCGCAACTAATGAAAAACTGTTTTTT
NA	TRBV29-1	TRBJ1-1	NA	CSVVPKIAEAFF	TGCAGCGTTGTACCTAAGATTGCTGAAGCTTTCTTT
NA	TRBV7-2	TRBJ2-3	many	CASSLGSTGTDTQYF	TGTGCCAGCAGCTTAGGAAGTACGGGCACAGATACGCAGTATTTT
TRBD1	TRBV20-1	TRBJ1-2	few	CSARDRGGAYGYTF	TGCAGTGCTAGAGATAGAGGGGGCGCCTATGGCTACACCTTC
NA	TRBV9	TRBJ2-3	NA	CASSVEGLGTDTQYF	TGTGCCAGCAGCGTAGAAGGGCTAGGCACAGATACGCAGTATTTT
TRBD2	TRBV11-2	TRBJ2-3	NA	CASSLAAGGADTQGF	TGTGCCAGCAGCTTGGCGGCGGGAGGGGCAGATACGCAGGGTTTT
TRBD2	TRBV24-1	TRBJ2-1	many	CATSGNPLREIPRSYNEQFF	TGTGCCACCAGTGGAAACCCCTTGCGGGAGATCCCTCGCTCCTACAATGAGCAGTTCTTC
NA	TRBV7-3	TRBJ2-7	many	CASSLYPGEAYEQYF	TGTGCCAGCAGCTTATATCCGGGAGAAGCCTACGAGCAGTACTTC
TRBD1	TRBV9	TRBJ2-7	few	CASSVSTGTGAYEQYF	TGTGCCAGCAGCGTATCCACCGGGACAGGGGCCTACGAGCAGTACTTC
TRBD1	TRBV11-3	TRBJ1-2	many	CASSPGTADGYTF	TGTGCCAGCAGCCCCGGGACAGCTGATGGCTACACCTTC
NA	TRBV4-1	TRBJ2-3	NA	CASSQVPDREGADTQYF	TGCGCCAGCAGCCAAGTTCCTGACAGGGAGGGTGCCGATACGCAGTATTTT